This T cell receptor (beta chain) was found in a study of OX40 agonist ivuxolimab in advanced cancers. TCRdb keeps only in-frame clones here, not all; method: immunoSEQ multiplex PCR. The repertoire includes tens of thousands of clones, 91% of them detected once, and 13% to 15% sits in the top ten. The V and J ends lost 5 bases and 0 bases, in that order; junction bases with no gene match: 9. CDR3 length equals 17 residues. Germline CDR1 and CDR2: LNHDA and SQIVND (reference sequence). The starting material was CD4+ or CD8+ T cells sorted from blood, obtained in a trial of the OX40 agonist ivuxolimab. The rearrangement joins TRBV19 to TRBJ1-1, with 10 bases aligning to TRBD1. The receptor's source is an adult with an advanced solid tumor such as melanoma, head and neck, liver or kidney cancer. The CDR3 DNA sequence: TGTGCCAGTAGTGAGGGACAGGGGTGGGGCATGAACACTGAAGCTTTCTTT. This codes for CASSEGQGWGMNTEAFF.